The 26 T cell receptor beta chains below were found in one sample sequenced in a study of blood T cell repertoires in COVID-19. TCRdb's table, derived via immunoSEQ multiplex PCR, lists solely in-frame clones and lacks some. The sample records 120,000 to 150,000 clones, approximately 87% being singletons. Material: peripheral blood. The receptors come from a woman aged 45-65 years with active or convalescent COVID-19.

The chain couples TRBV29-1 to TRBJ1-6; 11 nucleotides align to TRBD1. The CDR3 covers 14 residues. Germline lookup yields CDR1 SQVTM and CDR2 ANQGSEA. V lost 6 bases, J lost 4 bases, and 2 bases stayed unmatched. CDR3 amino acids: CSVRDRGYNSPLHF. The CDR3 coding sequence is TGCAGCGTCCGGGACAGGGGGTATAATTCACCCCTCCACTTT.

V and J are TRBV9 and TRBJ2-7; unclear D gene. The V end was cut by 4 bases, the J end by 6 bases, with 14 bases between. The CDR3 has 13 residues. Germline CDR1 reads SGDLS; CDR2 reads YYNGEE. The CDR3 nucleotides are TGTGCCAGCAGCCCATTAGTTAATGGCGAGCAGTACTTC. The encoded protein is CASSPLVNGEQYF.

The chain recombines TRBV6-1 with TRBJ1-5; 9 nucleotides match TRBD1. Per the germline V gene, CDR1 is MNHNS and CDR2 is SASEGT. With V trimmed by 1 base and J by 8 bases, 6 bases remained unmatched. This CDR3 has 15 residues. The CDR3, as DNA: TGTGCCAGCAGTGAAGACAGGGGGCTAGGTAAGCCCCAGCATTTT. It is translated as CASSEDRGLGKPQHF.

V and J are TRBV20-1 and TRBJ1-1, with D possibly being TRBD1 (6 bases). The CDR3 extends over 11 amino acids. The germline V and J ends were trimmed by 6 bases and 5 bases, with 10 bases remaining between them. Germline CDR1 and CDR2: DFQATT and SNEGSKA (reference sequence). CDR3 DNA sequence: TGCAGTGCGAAAGGGGGTACTGAAGCTTTCTTT. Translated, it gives CSAKGGTEAFF.

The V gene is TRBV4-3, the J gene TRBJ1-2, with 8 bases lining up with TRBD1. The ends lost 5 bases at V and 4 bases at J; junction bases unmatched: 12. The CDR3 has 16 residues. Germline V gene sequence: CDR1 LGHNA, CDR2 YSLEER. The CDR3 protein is CASSKNFRTGSYGYTF. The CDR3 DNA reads TGCGCCAGCAGCAAAAATTTCAGGACAGGGAGCTATGGCTACACCTTC.

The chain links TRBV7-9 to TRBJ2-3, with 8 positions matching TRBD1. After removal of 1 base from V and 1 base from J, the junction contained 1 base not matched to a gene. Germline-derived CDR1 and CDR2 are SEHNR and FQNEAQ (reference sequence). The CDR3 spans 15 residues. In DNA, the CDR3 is TGTGCCAGCAGCTTAGGACAGGGGCGCACAGATACGCAGTATTTT. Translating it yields CASSLGQGRTDTQYF.

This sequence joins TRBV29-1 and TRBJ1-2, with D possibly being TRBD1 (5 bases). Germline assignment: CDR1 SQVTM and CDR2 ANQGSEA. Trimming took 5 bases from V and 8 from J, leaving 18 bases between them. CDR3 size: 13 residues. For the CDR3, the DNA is TGCAGCGTTAACCTCGAGGGCGGGGGAGGCTACACCTTC. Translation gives CSVNLEGGGGYTF.

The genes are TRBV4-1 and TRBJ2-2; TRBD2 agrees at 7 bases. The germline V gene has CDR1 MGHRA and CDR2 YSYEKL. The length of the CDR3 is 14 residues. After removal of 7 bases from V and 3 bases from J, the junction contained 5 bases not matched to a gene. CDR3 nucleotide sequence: TGCGCCAGCAAGGGACGGGAGGACACCGGGGAGCTGTTTTTT. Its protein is CASKGREDTGELFF.

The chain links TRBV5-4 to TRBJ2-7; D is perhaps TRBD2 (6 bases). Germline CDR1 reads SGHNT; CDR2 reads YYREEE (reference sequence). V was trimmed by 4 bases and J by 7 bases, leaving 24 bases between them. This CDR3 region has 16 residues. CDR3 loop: CASSQMPTSPQLEQYF. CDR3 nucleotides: TGTGCCAGCAGCCAAATGCCGACTAGTCCGCAATTAGAGCAGTACTTC.

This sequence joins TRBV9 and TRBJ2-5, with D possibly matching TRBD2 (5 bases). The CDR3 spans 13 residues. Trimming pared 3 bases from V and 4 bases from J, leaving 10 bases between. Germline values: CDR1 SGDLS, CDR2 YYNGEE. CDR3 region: CASSGTRGETQYF. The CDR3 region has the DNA TGTGCCAGCAGCGGAACTAGAGGAGAGACCCAGTACTTC.

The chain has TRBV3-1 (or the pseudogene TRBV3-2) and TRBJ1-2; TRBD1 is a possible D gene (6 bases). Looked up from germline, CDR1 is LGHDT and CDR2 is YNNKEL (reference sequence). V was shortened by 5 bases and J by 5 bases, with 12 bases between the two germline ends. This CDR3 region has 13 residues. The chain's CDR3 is CASSSRDIYGYTF. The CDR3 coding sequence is TGTGCCAGCAGCTCACGGGACATTTATGGCTACACCTTC.

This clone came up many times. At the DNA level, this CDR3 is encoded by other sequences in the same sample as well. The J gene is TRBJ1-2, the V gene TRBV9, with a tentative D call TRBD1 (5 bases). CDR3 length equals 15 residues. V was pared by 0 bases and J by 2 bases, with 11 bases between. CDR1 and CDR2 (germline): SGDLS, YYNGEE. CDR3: CASSVGQGSNYGYTF. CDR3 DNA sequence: TGTGCCAGCAGCGTAGGGCAGGGATCCAACTATGGCTACACCTTC.

The CDR3 region is CASSLTGQAYEQYF. In DNA form, the CDR3 reads TGCGCCAGCAGCTTGACAGGACAGGCCTACGAGCAGTACTTC. This chain joins TRBV5-1 and TRBJ2-7; the match to TRBD1 covers 7 bases. The germline CDR1 and CDR2 sequences are SGHRS and YFSETQ. Losses at the gene ends were 1 base for V and 2 bases for J; bases not matched to a gene: 3. The CDR3 spans 14 residues.

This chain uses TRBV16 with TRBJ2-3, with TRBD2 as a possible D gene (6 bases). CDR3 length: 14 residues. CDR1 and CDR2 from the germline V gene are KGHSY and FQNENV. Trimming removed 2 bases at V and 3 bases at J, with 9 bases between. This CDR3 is CASSQGGTTDTQYF. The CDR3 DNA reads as TGTGCCAGCAGCCAAGGAGGGACTACAGATACGCAGTATTTT.

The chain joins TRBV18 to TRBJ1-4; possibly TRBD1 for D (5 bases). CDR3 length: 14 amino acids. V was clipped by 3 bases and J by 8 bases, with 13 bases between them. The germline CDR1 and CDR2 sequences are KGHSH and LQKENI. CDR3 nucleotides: TGTGCCAGCTCACCGGGGGGGGTCCGAGAAAAACTGTTTTTT. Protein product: CASSPGGVREKLFF.

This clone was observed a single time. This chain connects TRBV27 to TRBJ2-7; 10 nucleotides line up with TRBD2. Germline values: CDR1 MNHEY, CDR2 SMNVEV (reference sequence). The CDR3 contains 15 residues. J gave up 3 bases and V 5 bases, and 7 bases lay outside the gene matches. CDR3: CASSRTSGGYYEQYF. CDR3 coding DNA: TGTGCCAGCAGTCGGACTAGCGGAGGTTACTACGAGCAGTACTTC.

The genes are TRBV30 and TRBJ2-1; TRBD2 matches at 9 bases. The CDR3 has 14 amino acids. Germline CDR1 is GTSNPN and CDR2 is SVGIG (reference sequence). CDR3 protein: CASTPGLAGYEQFF. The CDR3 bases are TGTGCTTCCACTCCGGGACTAGCCGGCTATGAGCAGTTCTTC.

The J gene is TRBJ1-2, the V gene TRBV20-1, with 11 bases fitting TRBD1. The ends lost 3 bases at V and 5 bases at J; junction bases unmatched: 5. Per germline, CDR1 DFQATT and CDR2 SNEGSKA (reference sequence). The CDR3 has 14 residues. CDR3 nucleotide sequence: TGCAGTGCTAGTGGACAGGGGGCCGGGTATGGCTACACCTTC. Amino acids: CSASGQGAGYGYTF.

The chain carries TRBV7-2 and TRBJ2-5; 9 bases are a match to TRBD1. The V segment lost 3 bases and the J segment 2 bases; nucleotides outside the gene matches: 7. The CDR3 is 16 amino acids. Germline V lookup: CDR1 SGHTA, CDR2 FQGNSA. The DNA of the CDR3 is TGTGCCAGCAGCTTCGGGACAGGGAAGTTGCAAGAGACCCAGTACTTC. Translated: CASSFGTGKLQETQYF.

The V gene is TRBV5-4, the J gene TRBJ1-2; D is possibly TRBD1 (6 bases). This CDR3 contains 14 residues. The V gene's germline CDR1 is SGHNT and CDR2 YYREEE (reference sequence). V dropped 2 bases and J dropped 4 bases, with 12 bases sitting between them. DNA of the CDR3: TGTGCCAGCAGCTTAGACGGGACACCCTATGGCTACACCTTC. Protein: CASSLDGTPYGYTF.

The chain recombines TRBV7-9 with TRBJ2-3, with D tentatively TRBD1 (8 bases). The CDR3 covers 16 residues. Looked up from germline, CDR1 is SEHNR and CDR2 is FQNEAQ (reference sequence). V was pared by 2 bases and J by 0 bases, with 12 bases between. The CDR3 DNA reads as TGTGCCAGCAGCTTACACAGGGGGGGAAGCACAGATACGCAGTATTTT. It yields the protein CASSLHRGGSTDTQYF.

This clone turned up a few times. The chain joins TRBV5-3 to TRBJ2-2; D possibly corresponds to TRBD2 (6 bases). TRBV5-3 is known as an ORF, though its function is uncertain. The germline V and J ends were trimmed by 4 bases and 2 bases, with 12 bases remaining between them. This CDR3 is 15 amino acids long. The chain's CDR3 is CARSHTSRNTGELFF. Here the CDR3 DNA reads TGTGCCAGAAGCCATACTAGCAGAAACACCGGGGAGCTGTTTTTT.

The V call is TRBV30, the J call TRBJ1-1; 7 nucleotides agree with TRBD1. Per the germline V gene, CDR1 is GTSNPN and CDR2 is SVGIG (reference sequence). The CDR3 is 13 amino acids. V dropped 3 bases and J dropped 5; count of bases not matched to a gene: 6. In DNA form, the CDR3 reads TGTGCCTGGAGGTCACAGGGGAGTACTGAAGCTTTCTTT. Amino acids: CAWRSQGSTEAFF.

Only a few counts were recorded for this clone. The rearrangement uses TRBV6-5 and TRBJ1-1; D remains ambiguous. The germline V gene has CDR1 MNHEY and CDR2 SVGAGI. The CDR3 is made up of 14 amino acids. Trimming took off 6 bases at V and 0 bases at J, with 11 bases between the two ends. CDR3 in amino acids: CASRTTALNTEAFF. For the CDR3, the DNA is TGTGCCAGCAGGACCACAGCTTTGAACACTGAAGCTTTCTTT.

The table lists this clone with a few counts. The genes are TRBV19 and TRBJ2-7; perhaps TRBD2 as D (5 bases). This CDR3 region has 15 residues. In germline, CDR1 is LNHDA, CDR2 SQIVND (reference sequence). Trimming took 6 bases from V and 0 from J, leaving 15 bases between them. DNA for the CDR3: TGTGCCAGTAGACATCCGGGGATGAGCTCCTACGAGCAGTACTTC. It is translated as CASRHPGMSSYEQYF.

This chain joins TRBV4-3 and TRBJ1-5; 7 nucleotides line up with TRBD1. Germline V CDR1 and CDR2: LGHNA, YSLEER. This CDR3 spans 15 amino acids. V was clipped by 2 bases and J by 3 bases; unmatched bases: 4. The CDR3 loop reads CASSQQTGFNQPQHF. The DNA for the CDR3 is TGCGCCAGCAGCCAACAGACAGGGTTCAATCAGCCCCAGCATTTT.